The 6 T cell receptor beta chains reported below all come from one sample, sequenced in a study of shared clonotypes between healthy human individuals. Measured with immunoSEQ multiplex PCR; TCRdb has only the in-frame clones, and not every one. The sample shows about 1.5 million clones, under 99% of them seen only once. The sequencing input was naive CD4+ T cells sorted from blood. Subset given: CD45RA+ positively selected. These receptor sequences come from a man aged 25 to 45 in good health.

This rearrangement joins TRBV27 to TRBJ2-7, with 12 bases matching TRBD1. Per germline, CDR1 MNHEY and CDR2 SMNVEV (reference sequence). The CDR3 consists of 15 residues. Trimming cost V 2 bases and J 5 bases; bases outside gene matches: 4. CDR3 protein: CASSLLGTGGHEQYF. Written as DNA, the CDR3 is TGTGCCAGCAGTTTACTCGGGACAGGGGGCCACGAGCAGTACTTC.

This chain joins TRBV29-1 and TRBJ2-7; D unclear. Germline-derived CDR1 and CDR2 are SQVTM and ANQGSEA. The V end was cut by 5 bases, the J end by 2 bases, with 7 bases between. CDR3 length equals 11 residues. The CDR3 spells CSVSRTYEQYF. CDR3 sequence (DNA): TGCAGCGTTTCTAGAACCTACGAGCAGTACTTC.

The V gene is TRBV25-1, the J gene TRBJ2-5; TRBD1 aligns across 8 bases. V lost 3 bases, J lost 5 bases, and 11 bases stayed unmatched. The CDR3 is 16 residues long. Germline V CDR1 and CDR2: MGHDK, SYGVNS. CDR3 DNA: TGTGCCAGCAGTGAGGTTGGGCAGGGGGCTGGGGAGACCCAGTACTTC. Residues: CASSEVGQGAGETQYF. The full variable domain, rest sourced from reference TRBV25-1 and TRBJ2-5, is EADIYQTPRYLVIGTGKKITLECSQTMGHDKMYWYQQDPGMELHLIHYSYGVNSTEKGDLSSESTVSRIRTEHFPLTLESARPSHTSQYLCASSEVGQGAGETQYFGPGTRLLVL.

The chain uses TRBV7-9 and TRBJ2-1; possibly TRBD2 for D (6 bases). The CDR3 contains 15 residues. The germline gives CDR1 SEHNR, CDR2 FQNEAQ (reference sequence). The V end was cut by 3 bases, the J end by 6 bases, with 15 bases between. CDR3 in amino acids: CASSLDWDGGNEQFF. CDR3 sequence (DNA): TGTGCCAGCAGCTTGGATTGGGACGGGGGCAATGAGCAGTTCTTC. Using reference TRBV7-9 and TRBJ2-1 for the parts outside the CDR3, the full variable domain is DTGVSQNPRHKITKRGQNVTFRCDPISEHNRLYWYRQTLGQGPEFLTYFQNEAQLEKSRLLSDRFSAERPKGSFSTLEIQRTEQGDSAMYLCASSLDWDGGNEQFFGPGTRLTVL.

With respect to this clone: This sample also contains other DNA sequences that code for the same CDR3. This rearrangement joins TRBV18 to TRBJ2-2; D is unresolved. From germline, CDR1 is KGHSH and CDR2 LQKENI. V lost 3 bases to trimming and J lost 2 bases, with 7 bases between them. CDR3 size: 14 residues. This CDR3 is CASSPGLNTGELFF. In DNA, the CDR3 is TGTGCCAGCTCACCCGGTCTAAACACCGGGGAGCTGTTTTTT.

In regard to this clone: The sample contains more than one DNA sequence encoding this CDR3. This sequence joins TRBV9 and TRBJ2-7; D is perhaps TRBD1 or TRBD2 (6 bases each). The CDR3 spans 14 residues. Per the germline V gene, CDR1 is SGDLS and CDR2 is YYNGEE. V was clipped by 2 bases and J by 1 base, with 10 bases between them. The CDR3 DNA reads as TGTGCCAGCAGCGTGGGGGGCAGTTCCTACGAGCAGTACTTC. The encoded protein is CASSVGGSSYEQYF.